What follows describes a single T cell receptor beta chain. No antigen is known for it. Germline assignment: CDR1 SGDLS and CDR2 YYNGEE. Trimming took 4 bases from V and 0 from J, leaving 11 bases between them. This CDR3 comprises 15 residues. TCRdb's copy holds only in-frame clones and misses some; the assay was immunoSEQ multiplex PCR. This table holds tens of thousands of clones, approximately 90% found once. This sample stems from a study of cytomegalovirus exposure and HLA in healthy donors. Findings and caveats of the study: In the roughly 120 validation repertoires, a later analysis found that first-cohort TCR clusters tended to co-occur. Cytomegalovirus association was assigned to approximately 160 TCR beta chains.

The chain employs TRBV9 and TRBJ1-3; D is ambiguous. The sequence was obtained from a man under 40 in good health and CMV-seronegative. Sequencing used PBMCs. The CDR3 nucleotides are TGTGCCAGCAGCCCCCGACTCTCCTCTGGAAACACCATATATTTT. Protein product: CASSPRLSSGNTIYF.